This entry describes one TCR beta chain. Its antigen is undetermined. These data originate in a study of shared clonotypes between healthy human individuals. At the level of the study: Donors had three CD4 naive, three CD4 memory, two CD8 naive and one CD8 memory plate apiece. General study findings and limits: Large sequencing depth failed to make sorted-subset sequencing complete, rarefaction showed.

The data were produced by immunoSEQ multiplex PCR, yet TCRdb's version contains in-frame clones alone and is incomplete. Of roughly 2.2 million clones in the sample, 90% to 95% were seen once. The ends were cut back, 3 bases at V and 0 bases at J, with 12 bases in the middle. The CDR3 is 15 residues long. Germline V gives CDR1 MDHEN, CDR2 SYDVKM. Input material: naive CD4+ T cells from PBMCs. Subset reported: CD45RA+ positively selected. The chain links TRBV28 to TRBJ2-7; D is tentatively TRBD1 or TRBD2 (5 bases each). The receptor was derived from a man younger than 30 in good health. Some clones in this sample may be carry-over from other donors' samples. The CDR3 sequence: CASSFLGVASYEQYF. The CDR3 nucleotides read TGTGCCAGCAGTTTTTTGGGGGTCGCCTCCTACGAGCAGTACTTC.